This T cell receptor (beta chain) was captured by sequencing in a study of PD-1 and CTLA-4 blockade in melanoma. Sequencing was performed with immunoSEQ multiplex PCR; in TCRdb, only in-frame clones are kept and a portion is missing. The sample includes 25,000 to 30,000 clones, about 88% of them seen just once. The CDR3 runs to 17 residues. Losses at the gene ends were 7 bases for V and 5 bases for J; bases not matched to a gene: 10. The V gene's germline CDR1 is LNHDA and CDR2 SQIVND (reference sequence). The chain carries TRBV19 and TRBJ2-2; 13 bases match TRBD2. The starting material was CD8+ T cells from peripheral blood, obtained before anti-PD-1 treatment. The source of this sequence is a human donor with melanoma. CDR3 amino acids: CASTGLAGELGTGELFF. In DNA, the CDR3 is TGTGCCAGTACAGGACTAGCGGGAGAGTTGGGGACCGGGGAGCTGTTTTTT.